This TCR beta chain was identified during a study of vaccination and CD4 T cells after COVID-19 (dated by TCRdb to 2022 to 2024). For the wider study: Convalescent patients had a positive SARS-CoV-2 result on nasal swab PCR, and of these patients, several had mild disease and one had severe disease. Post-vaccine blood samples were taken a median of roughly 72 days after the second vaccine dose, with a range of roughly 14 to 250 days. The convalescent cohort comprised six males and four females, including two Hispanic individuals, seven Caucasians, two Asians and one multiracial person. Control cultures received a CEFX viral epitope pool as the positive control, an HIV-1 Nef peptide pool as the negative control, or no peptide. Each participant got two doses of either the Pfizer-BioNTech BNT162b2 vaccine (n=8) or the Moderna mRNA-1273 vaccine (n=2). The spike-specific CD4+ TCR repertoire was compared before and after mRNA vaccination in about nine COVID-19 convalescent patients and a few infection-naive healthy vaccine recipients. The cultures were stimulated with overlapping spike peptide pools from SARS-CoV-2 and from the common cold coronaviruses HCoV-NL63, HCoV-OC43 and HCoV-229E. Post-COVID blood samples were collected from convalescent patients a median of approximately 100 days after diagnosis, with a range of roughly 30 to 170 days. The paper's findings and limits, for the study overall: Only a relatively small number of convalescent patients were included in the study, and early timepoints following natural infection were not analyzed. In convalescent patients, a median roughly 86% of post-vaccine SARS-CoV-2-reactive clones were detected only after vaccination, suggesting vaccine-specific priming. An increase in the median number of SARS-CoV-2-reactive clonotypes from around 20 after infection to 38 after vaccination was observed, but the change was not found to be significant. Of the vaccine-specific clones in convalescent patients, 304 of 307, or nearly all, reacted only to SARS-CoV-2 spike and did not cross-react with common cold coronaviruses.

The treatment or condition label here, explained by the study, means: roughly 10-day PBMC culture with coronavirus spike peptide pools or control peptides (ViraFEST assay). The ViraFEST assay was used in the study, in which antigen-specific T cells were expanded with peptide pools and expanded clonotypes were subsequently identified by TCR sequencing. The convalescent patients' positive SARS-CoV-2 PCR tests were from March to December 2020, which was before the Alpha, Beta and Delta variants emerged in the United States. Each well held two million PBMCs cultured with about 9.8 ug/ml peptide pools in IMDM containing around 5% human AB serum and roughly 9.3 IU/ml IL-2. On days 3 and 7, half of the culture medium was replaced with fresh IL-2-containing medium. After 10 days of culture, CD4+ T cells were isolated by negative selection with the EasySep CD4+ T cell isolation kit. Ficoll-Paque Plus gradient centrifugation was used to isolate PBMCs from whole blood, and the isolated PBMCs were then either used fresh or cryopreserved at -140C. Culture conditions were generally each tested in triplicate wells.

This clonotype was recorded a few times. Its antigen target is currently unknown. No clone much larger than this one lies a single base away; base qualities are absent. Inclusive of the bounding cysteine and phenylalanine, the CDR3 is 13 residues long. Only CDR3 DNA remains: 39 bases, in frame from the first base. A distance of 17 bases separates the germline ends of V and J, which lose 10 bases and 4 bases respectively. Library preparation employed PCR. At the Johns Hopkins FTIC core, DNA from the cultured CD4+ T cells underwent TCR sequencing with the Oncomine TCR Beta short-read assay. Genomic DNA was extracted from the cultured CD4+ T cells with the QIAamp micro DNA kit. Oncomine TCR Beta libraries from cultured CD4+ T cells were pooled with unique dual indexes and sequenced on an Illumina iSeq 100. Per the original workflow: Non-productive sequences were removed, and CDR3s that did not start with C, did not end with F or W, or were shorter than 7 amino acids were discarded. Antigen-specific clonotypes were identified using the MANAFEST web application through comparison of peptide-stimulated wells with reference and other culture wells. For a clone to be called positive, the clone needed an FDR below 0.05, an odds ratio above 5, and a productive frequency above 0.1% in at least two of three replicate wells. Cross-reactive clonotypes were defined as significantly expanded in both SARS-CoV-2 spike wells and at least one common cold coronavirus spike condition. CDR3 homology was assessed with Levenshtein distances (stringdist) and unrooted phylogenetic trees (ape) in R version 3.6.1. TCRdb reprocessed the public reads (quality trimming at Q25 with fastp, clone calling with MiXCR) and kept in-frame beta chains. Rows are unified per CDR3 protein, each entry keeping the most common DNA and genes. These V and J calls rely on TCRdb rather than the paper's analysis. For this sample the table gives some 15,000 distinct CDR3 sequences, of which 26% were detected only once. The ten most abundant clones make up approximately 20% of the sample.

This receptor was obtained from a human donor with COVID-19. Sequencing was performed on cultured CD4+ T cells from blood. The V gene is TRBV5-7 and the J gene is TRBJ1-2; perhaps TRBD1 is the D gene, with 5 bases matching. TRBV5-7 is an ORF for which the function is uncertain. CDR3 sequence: CAYRGGASYGYTF. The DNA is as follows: TGTGCCTACAGAGGTGGGGCGAGCTATGGCTACACCTTC.